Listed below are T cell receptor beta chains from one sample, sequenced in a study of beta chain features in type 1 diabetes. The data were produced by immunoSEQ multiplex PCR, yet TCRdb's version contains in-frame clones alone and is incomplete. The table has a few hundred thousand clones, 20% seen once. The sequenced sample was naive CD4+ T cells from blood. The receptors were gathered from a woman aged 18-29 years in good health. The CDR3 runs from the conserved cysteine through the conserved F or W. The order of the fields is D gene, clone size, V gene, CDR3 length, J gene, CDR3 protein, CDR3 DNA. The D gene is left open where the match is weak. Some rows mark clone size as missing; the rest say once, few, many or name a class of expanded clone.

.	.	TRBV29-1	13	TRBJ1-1	CSVLPLRQAEAFF	TGCAGCGTTCTGCCTCTGCGACAGGCTGAAGCTTTCTTT
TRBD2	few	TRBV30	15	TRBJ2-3	CAWSLLAGGRDTQYF	TGTGCCTGGAGTCTCCTAGCGGGGGGGCGAGATACGCAGTATTTT
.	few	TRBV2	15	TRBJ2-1	CASSEPAVSYNEQFF	TGTGCCAGCAGTGAACCAGCGGTCTCCTACAATGAGCAGTTCTTC
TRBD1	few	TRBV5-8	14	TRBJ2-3	CASSLGTGGDTQYF	TGTGCCAGCAGCTTAGGGACAGGCGGAGATACGCAGTATTTT
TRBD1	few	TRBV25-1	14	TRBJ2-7	CASSGQGVAYEQYF	TGTGCCAGCAGTGGACAGGGCGTTGCCTACGAGCAGTACTTC
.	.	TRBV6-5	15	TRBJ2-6	CASSYSVRGANVLTF	TGTGCCAGCAGTTACAGCGTCCGTGGGGCCAACGTCCTGACTTTC
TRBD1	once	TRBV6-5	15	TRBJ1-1	CASSPRGQGSTEAFF	TGTGCCAGCAGTCCTAGGGGACAGGGCTCCACTGAAGCTTTCTTT
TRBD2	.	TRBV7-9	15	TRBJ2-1	CASSYSGRGYNEQFF	TGTGCCAGCAGCTACAGCGGGAGAGGTTACAATGAGCAGTTCTTC
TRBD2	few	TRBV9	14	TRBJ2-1	CASSATGTSAEQFF	TGTGCCAGCAGCGCTACCGGGACTAGCGCTGAGCAGTTCTTC
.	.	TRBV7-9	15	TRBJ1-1	CASSAQGTQGTEAFF	TGTGCCAGCAGCGCGCAGGGGACCCAGGGTACTGAAGCTTTCTTT
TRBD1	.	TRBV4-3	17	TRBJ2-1	CASSSQPRGSSYNEQFF	TGCGCCAGCAGTTCTCAGCCCAGGGGGAGCTCCTACAATGAGCAGTTCTTC
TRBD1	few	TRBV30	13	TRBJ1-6	CAWQNRGNSPLHF	TGTGCCTGGCAAAACAGGGGGAATTCACCCCTCCACTTT
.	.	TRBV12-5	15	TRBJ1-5	CASGQTGRGNQPQHF	TGTGCTAGTGGCCAAACAGGGAGGGGTAATCAGCCCCAGCATTTT
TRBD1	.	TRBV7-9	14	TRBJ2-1	CASSFGQGAYEQFF	TGTGCCAGCAGCTTCGGCCAGGGGGCATATGAGCAGTTCTTC
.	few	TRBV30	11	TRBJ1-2	CAWSPGYGYTF	TGTGCCTGGAGTCCGGGGTATGGCTACACCTTC
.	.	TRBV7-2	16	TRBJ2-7	CASSLGAWTVNYEQYF	TGTGCCAGCAGCTTAGGGGCCTGGACAGTGAACTACGAGCAGTACTTC
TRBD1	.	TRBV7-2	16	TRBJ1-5	CASSSGTGLLDQPQHF	TGTGCCAGCAGCTCCGGGACAGGGCTTTTGGATCAGCCCCAGCATTTT
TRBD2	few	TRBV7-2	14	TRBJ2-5	CASSLGAGGQAQYF	TGTGCCAGCAGCTTAGGGGCGGGGGGGCAGGCCCAGTACTTC
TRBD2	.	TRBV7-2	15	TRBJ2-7	CASSLLAGESYEQYF	TGTGCCAGCAGTCTACTAGCGGGGGAGTCCTACGAGCAGTACTTC
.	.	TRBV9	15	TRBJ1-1	CASSVDPQGDTEAFF	TGTGCCAGCAGCGTAGACCCACAGGGAGACACTGAAGCTTTCTTT
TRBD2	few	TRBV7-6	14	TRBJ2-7	CASSLRGVSYEQYF	TGTGCCAGCAGCCTACGGGGGGTCTCCTACGAGCAGTACTTC
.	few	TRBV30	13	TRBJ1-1	CAWNGRANTEAFF	TGTGCCTGGAATGGGCGGGCGAACACTGAAGCTTTCTTT
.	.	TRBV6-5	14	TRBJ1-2	CASSPSTANYGYTF	TGTGCCAGCAGTCCTTCGACAGCGAACTATGGCTACACCTTC
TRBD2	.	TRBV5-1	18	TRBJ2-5	CASSRSSGGPLYQETQYF	TGCGCCAGCAGCAGGTCTAGCGGGGGACCTCTGTACCAAGAGACCCAGTACTTC
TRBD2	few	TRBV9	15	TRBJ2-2	CASSKGTRGPGELFF	TGTGCCAGCAGCAAAGGGACTAGAGGCCCCGGGGAGCTGTTTTTT
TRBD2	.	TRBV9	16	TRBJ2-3	CASSVGLAGGPDTQYF	TGTGCCAGCAGCGTAGGACTAGCGGGGGGCCCGGATACGCAGTATTTT
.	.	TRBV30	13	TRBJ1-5	CAWSDGGNQPQHF	TGTGCCTGGAGTGACGGGGGGAATCAGCCCCAGCATTTT
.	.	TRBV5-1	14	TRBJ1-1	CASSLDGEGTEAFF	TGCGCCAGCAGCTTGGATGGCGAGGGCACTGAAGCTTTCTTT
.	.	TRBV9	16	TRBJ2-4	CASSTGTRLAKNIQYF	TGTGCCAGCAGCACCGGGACTCGTCTAGCCAAAAACATTCAGTACTTC
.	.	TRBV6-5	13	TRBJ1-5	CASSDTSRQPQHF	TGTGCCAGCAGTGACACATCACGGCAGCCCCAGCATTTT
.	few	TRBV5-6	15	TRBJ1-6	CASSLSPGSDSPLHF	TGTGCCAGCAGCTTGTCCCCGGGTTCGGATTCACCCCTCCACTTT
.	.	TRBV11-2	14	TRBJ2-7	CASSLDTVSYEQYF	TGTGCCAGCAGCTTGGACACTGTCTCCTACGAGCAGTACTTC
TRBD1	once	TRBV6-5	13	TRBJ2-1	CASSQQGANEQFF	TGTGCCAGCAGTCAACAGGGGGCAAATGAGCAGTTCTTC
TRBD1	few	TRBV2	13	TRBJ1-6	CASSGQGNSPLHF	TGTGCCAGCAGCGGACAGGGGAATTCACCCCTCCACTTT
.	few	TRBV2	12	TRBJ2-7	CASSEDGGWQYF	TGTGCCAGCAGTGAAGACGGGGGATGGCAGTACTTC
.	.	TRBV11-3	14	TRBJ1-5	CASSLRGENQPQHF	TGTGCCAGCAGCTTACGGGGTGAGAATCAGCCCCAGCATTTT
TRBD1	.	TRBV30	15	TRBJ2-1	CAWSVGQGPYNEQFF	TGTGCCTGGAGTGTCGGACAGGGTCCGTACAATGAGCAGTTCTTC
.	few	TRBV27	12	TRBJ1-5	CATRRVGQPQHF	TGTGCCACTCGGAGGGTCGGTCAGCCCCAGCATTTT
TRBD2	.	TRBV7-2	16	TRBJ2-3	CASSTASGGAGDTQYF	TGTGCCAGCAGCACCGCTAGCGGGGGGGCCGGAGATACGCAGTATTTT
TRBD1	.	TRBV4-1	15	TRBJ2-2	CASSIPGQGFGELFF	TGCGCCAGCAGCATACCGGGACAGGGATTCGGGGAGCTGTTTTTT
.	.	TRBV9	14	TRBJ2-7	CASSAQGFVYEQYF	TGTGCCAGCAGCGCTCAGGGTTTCGTCTACGAGCAGTACTTC
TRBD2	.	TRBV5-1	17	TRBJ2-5	CASSSTPGLAVEETQYF	TGCGCCAGCAGCTCGACCCCGGGACTAGCGGTTGAAGAGACCCAGTACTTC
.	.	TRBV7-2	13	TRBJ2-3	CASSPPSRDTQYF	TGTGCCAGCAGCCCTCCGTCCCGAGATACGCAGTATTTT
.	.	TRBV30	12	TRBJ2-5	CAWSKIVETQYF	TGTGCCTGGAGTAAAATCGTGGAGACCCAGTACTTC
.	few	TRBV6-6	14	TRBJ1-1	CASSVTGQYTEAFF	TGTGCCAGCAGTGTAACAGGGCAGTACACTGAAGCTTTCTTT
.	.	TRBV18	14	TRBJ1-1	CASSPGLTNTEAFF	TGTGCCAGCTCGCCGGGACTTACGAACACTGAAGCTTTCTTT
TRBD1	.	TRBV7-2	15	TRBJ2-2	CASSSQGLNTGELFF	TGTGCCAGCAGTTCACAGGGGCTGAACACCGGGGAGCTGTTTTTT
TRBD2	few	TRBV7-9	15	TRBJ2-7	CASSLGTSGQNEQYF	TGTGCCAGCAGCCTCGGGACTAGCGGACAAAACGAGCAGTACTTC
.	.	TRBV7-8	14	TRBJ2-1	CASSLGDTWDEQFF	TGTGCCAGCAGCTTGGGCGACACTTGGGATGAGCAGTTCTTC
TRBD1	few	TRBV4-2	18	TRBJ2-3	CASSQGLFPGQGLDTQYF	TGTGCCAGCAGCCAAGGCCTCTTTCCGGGACAGGGATTAGATACGCAGTATTTT
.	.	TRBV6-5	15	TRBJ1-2	CASSYSGVGFYGYTF	TGTGCCAGCAGTTACTCGGGAGTGGGGTTCTATGGCTACACCTTC
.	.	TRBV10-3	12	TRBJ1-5	CAIRSGNQPQHF	TGTGCCATCAGAAGCGGCAATCAGCCCCAGCATTTT